Reported below is one TCR beta chain. This CDR3 has 17 residues. The germline CDR1 and CDR2 sequences are SGHTA and FQGNSA. With 7 bases removed from V and 6 bases from J, the gap between germline ends came to 26 bases. Clones were read by immunoSEQ multiplex PCR, and TCRdb kept only the in-frame ones, dropping some. Among roughly 260,000 clones listed, roughly 86% were seen once. This record comes from a study of blood T cell repertoires in COVID-19. The receptor was isolated from a man aged 40-49 years who had recovered from COVID-19. Sample: peripheral blood. The chain links TRBV7-2 to TRBJ2-3; unclear D gene. The CDR3 DNA follows: TGTGCCAGCACCAGCTTAGGTTTGGGCGCAAAACGGGATACGCAGTATTTT. Protein: CASTSLGLGAKRDTQYF.